This T cell receptor beta chain stems from a study of identical twins. Healthy Caucasian donors formed the entire cohort. The CDR3 length is 12 residues. From germline, CDR1 is DFQATT and CDR2 SNEGSKA (reference sequence). Between the trimmed V and J ends, which lost 2 bases and 5 bases, there was a span of 10 bases. A single record per CDR3 protein comes from TCRdb applying MiXCR to the 5' RACE reads. The sample lists just under 650,000 distinct CDR3 sequences; under 8.5% were seen once. The same specimen was also included in a second study, on yellow fever vaccine responses in identical twins.

This TCR was recovered from a woman aged 18 to 35 in good health. The chain links TRBV20-1 to TRBJ2-7; TRBD2 is a possible D gene (6 bases). Sequencing was performed on PBMCs. The CDR3 DNA reads TGCAGTGCTAGAAGGGGAGGACACGAGCAGTACGTC. This translates into CSARRGGHEQYV.